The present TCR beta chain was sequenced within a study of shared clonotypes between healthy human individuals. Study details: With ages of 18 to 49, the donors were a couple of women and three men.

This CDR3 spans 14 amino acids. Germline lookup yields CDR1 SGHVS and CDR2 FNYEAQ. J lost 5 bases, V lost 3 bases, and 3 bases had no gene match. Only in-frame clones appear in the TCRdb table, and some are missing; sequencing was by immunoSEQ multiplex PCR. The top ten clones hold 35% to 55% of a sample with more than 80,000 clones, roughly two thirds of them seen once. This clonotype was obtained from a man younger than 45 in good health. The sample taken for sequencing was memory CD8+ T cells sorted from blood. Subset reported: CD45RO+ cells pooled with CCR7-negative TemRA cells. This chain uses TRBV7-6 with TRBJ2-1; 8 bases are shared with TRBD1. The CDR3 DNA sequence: TGTGCCAGCAGCTTGAACAGGGGGGACAATGAGCAGTTCTTC. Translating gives CASSLNRGDNEQFF.